The present TCR beta chain was sequenced within a study of shared T cell receptors in the human thymus. CDR1 is SQVTM, CDR2 ANQGSEA, per germline. The CDR3 contains 13 residues. Trimming cost V 6 bases and J 2 bases, with 13 bases left between them. Assay: immunoSEQ multiplex PCR; the TCRdb copy retains only in-frame clones and omits some. This sample has 55,000 to 80,000 clones, with about 95% found just once. The sequence was collected from a human donor. Sequencing was carried out using thymocytes. V is TRBV29-1 and J is TRBJ1-1; D is unclear. The CDR3 nucleotides read TGCAGCGTCAAAGGTTTACCAAACACTGAAGCTTTCTTT. It specifies CSVKGLPNTEAFF. Supplemented by reference TRBV29-1 and TRBJ1-1, the full variable domain reads SAVISQKPSRDICQRGTSLTIQCQVDSQVTMMFWYRQQPGQSLTLIATANQGSEATYESGFVIDKFPISRPNLTFSTLTVSNMSPEDSSIYLCSVKGLPNTEAFFGQGTRLTVV.